These 4 T cell receptor beta chains originate from one sample sequenced in a study of blood T cell repertoires in COVID-19. TCRdb keeps only in-frame clones here, not all; method: immunoSEQ multiplex PCR. The repertoire has 95,000 to 150,000 clones, roughly 84% of them found once; the top ten carry under 4%. Sequencing used PBMCs or T cells enriched from blood (not recorded which). The receptors shown here come from a woman aged 25 to 39 who had recovered from COVID-19.

J is TRBJ2-3 and V is TRBV7-2; 8 bases align to TRBD2. The germline V gene encodes CDR1 SGHTA and CDR2 FQGNSA. V was clipped by 2 bases and J by 4 bases; unmatched bases: 14. The CDR3 is made up of 18 amino acids. CDR3 in DNA: TGTGCCAGCAGCTTAACCGCCGGGGGGGGTGGCGGCTCAGATACGCAGTATTTT. It specifies CASSLTAGGGGGSDTQYF.

The CDR3 DNA reads TGTGCCAGCAGCTCCCTCGCGGGGGGAGAAGCTTTCTTT. Its translation is CASSSLAGGEAFF. The chain joins TRBV3-1 (or the pseudogene TRBV3-2) to TRBJ1-1, with D maybe TRBD1 (5 bases). Germline V gives CDR1 LGHDT, CDR2 YNNKEL (reference sequence). The CDR3 is 13 residues long. Deletions cut 5 bases from V and 8 bases from J, with 15 bases between.

The chain has TRBV24-1 and TRBJ1-2; D unresolved. CDR1 KGHDR and CDR2 SFDVKD come from the germline V gene. This CDR3 is built from 12 residues. V lost 5 bases to trimming and J lost 0 bases, with 3 bases between them. CDR3 nucleotide sequence: TGTGCCACCAGTGCGGCTAACTATGGCTACACCTTC. Translated: CATSAANYGYTF.

The chain employs TRBV12-5 and TRBJ2-5; 8 positions agree with TRBD1. V was pared by 6 bases and J by 9 bases, with 9 bases of the junction left unmatched. The CDR3 spans 13 residues. Germline V gene sequence: CDR1 LGHNT, CDR2 FRNRAP. The CDR3, as DNA: TGTGCTAGTGGAGACGGACAGGGTAGGGCCCAGTACTTC. It encodes CASGDGQGRAQYF.